This TCR beta chain was captured in a study of shared clonotypes between healthy human individuals. Study results and caveats: How much donors shared clonotypes was expected to be affected by sequencing depth.

A word on this clone: Its matching antigen is unknown.

In the original analysis: Filtering differed, since immunoSEQ gave only junction sequences and no quality scores. Using immunoSEQ multiplex PCR, the repertoire was profiled, and TCRdb retains in-frame clones only, with some absent. The DNA was the basis for D and trimming; V, J and clone size are from that table. The sample lists hundreds of thousands of clones, 90% to 95% occurring once. J lost 4 bases, V lost 8 bases, and 6 bases had no gene match. The CDR3 consists of 14 residues. Per the germline V gene, CDR1 is MNHEY and CDR2 is SVGAGI. CD45RO-negative, CCR7-positively selected cells formed the naive CD8 fraction, excluding terminally differentiated effector memory CD45RA+ cells. Study donors comprised healthy, HIV-negative adults devoid of recent acute infection or vaccination.

The clonotype was recovered from a woman aged 25 to 39 in good health. What was sequenced was naive CD8+ T cells sorted from blood. The chain is built from TRBV6-5 and TRBJ2-1, with 9 bases matching TRBD2. The CDR3: CASGGGRAYNEQFF. CDR3 in DNA: TGTGCCAGCGGTGGCGGGAGGGCATACAATGAGCAGTTCTTC.